A selection of T cell receptor beta chains follows, all from one sample in a study of cytomegalovirus exposure and HLA in healthy donors. Produced via immunoSEQ multiplex PCR; TCRdb's table is partial and in-frame only. This table has about 210,000 clones, 82% appearing once. The sample was PBMCs. These TCRs come from a man aged 35-49 years in good health and CMV-seropositive. CDR3s include the opening cysteine and the closing phenylalanine or tryptophan. The order of the fields is J gene, V gene, CDR3 protein.

J gene: TRBJ1-2; V gene: TRBV18; CDR3 protein: CASSPASEADGYTF
J gene: TRBJ1-1; V gene: TRBV7-9; CDR3 protein: CASSLAGSAFF
J gene: TRBJ2-1; V gene: TRBV6-6; CDR3 protein: CASRTKAGEGHEQFF
J gene: TRBJ2-1; V gene: TRBV19; CDR3 protein: CASSTRTSGVRGNNEQFF
J gene: TRBJ1-1; V gene: TRBV27; CDR3 protein: CASSLTQVTEAFF
J gene: TRBJ1-2; V gene: TRBV19; CDR3 protein: CASSIDWKKRYGYTF
J gene: TRBJ1-2; V gene: TRBV5-1; CDR3 protein: CASSLEGGRNGYTF
J gene: TRBJ2-2; V gene: TRBV6-5; CDR3 protein: CASSLGSFGELFF
J gene: TRBJ1-4; V gene: TRBV18; CDR3 protein: CASSRGQANEKLFF
J gene: TRBJ2-5; V gene: TRBV21-1; CDR3 protein: CASTKETQYF
J gene: TRBJ1-2; V gene: TRBV2; CDR3 protein: CASSGDSDYGYTF
J gene: TRBJ2-1; V gene: TRBV19; CDR3 protein: CASSIEGTANEQFF
J gene: TRBJ2-3; V gene: TRBV11-2; CDR3 protein: CASSLGLAGFTDTQYF
J gene: TRBJ2-5; V gene: TRBV2; CDR3 protein: CASSEYEAGEETQYF
J gene: TRBJ1-1; V gene: TRBV6-1; CDR3 protein: CASRRQGAFRTGAFF
J gene: TRBJ2-6; V gene: TRBV11-2; CDR3 protein: CASSLDLSRGANVLTF
J gene: TRBJ1-1; V gene: TRBV5-1; CDR3 protein: CASSQGGDVTEAFF
J gene: TRBJ1-6; V gene: TRBV2; CDR3 protein: CASSEQQAYNSPLHF
J gene: TRBJ1-5; V gene: TRBV7-8; CDR3 protein: CASSPQSALSNQPQHF
J gene: TRBJ2-1; V gene: TRBV9; CDR3 protein: CASSVERVSGDEQFF
J gene: TRBJ1-5; V gene: TRBV7-8; CDR3 protein: CASSSQGSNNQPQHF
J gene: TRBJ1-5; V gene: TRBV19; CDR3 protein: CASSIVEQQGPQPQHF
J gene: TRBJ2-3; V gene: TRBV30; CDR3 protein: CAWSAPVDTQYF
J gene: TRBJ2-1; V gene: TRBV7-9; CDR3 protein: CASSLDGSYNEQFF
J gene: TRBJ1-3; V gene: TRBV9; CDR3 protein: CASSATPGGDGNTIYF
J gene: TRBJ1-5; V gene: TRBV7-2; CDR3 protein: CASSSKGEAQPQHF
J gene: TRBJ1-2; V gene: TRBV6-5; CDR3 protein: CASSTDRRANYGYTF
J gene: TRBJ1-1; V gene: TRBV27; CDR3 protein: CASSSGLLTEAFF
J gene: TRBJ2-3; V gene: TRBV6-1; CDR3 protein: CASWGGKSTDTQYF
J gene: TRBJ2-1; V gene: TRBV29-1; CDR3 protein: CSVALAGRSDEQFF
J gene: TRBJ2-5; V gene: TRBV7-8; CDR3 protein: CASRHWDRATETQYF
J gene: TRBJ2-1; V gene: TRBV7-9; CDR3 protein: CASSLLAGYNEQFF
J gene: TRBJ2-7; V gene: TRBV9; CDR3 protein: CASSVDRGAYEQYF
J gene: NA; V gene: TRBV7-8; CDR3 protein: CASSLGEGSGSSYEQYF
J gene: TRBJ1-2; V gene: TRBV5-1; CDR3 protein: CASSPTGEGYGYTF
J gene: TRBJ2-5; V gene: TRBV7-9; CDR3 protein: CASSIFGGSQETQYF
J gene: TRBJ1-2; V gene: TRBV6-5; CDR3 protein: CASSHSGTGQAYGYTF
J gene: TRBJ2-1; V gene: TRBV19; CDR3 protein: CASSTRTSGRRSEQFF
J gene: TRBJ1-1; V gene: TRBV5-5; CDR3 protein: CASSVTGATEAFF
J gene: TRBJ2-2; V gene: TRBV5-1; CDR3 protein: CASSWPSNTGELFF
J gene: TRBJ1-3; V gene: TRBV6-5; CDR3 protein: CASSYAPQVSGNTIYF
J gene: TRBJ1-5; V gene: TRBV6-6; CDR3 protein: CASSYEGVNQPQHF
J gene: TRBJ2-3; V gene: TRBV6-1; CDR3 protein: CASSETGGPTDTQYF
J gene: TRBJ1-2; V gene: TRBV7-9; CDR3 protein: CASSEQQGNYGYTF
J gene: TRBJ2-3; V gene: TRBV5-1; CDR3 protein: CASSLEGLADTQYF
J gene: TRBJ1-1; V gene: TRBV29-1; CDR3 protein: CSVRQGAFEAFF
J gene: TRBJ2-5; V gene: TRBV9; CDR3 protein: CASSENVQGAAETQYF
J gene: TRBJ2-7; V gene: TRBV10-2; CDR3 protein: CASSESPEGDEQYF
J gene: TRBJ1-2; V gene: TRBV13; CDR3 protein: CASSYGQGNYGYTF
J gene: TRBJ2-1; V gene: TRBV9; CDR3 protein: CASSVVASSGPYNEQFF
J gene: TRBJ1-3; V gene: TRBV9; CDR3 protein: CASSVAGGQNGNTIYF
J gene: TRBJ2-1; V gene: TRBV10-2; CDR3 protein: CAAHPSDRGYEQFF
J gene: NA; V gene: TRBV4-2; CDR3 protein: CASSQEGREGSEQYF
J gene: TRBJ2-1; V gene: TRBV7-8; CDR3 protein: CASSPLANEQFF
J gene: TRBJ1-5; V gene: TRBV6-1; CDR3 protein: CASSGGDGGQPQHF